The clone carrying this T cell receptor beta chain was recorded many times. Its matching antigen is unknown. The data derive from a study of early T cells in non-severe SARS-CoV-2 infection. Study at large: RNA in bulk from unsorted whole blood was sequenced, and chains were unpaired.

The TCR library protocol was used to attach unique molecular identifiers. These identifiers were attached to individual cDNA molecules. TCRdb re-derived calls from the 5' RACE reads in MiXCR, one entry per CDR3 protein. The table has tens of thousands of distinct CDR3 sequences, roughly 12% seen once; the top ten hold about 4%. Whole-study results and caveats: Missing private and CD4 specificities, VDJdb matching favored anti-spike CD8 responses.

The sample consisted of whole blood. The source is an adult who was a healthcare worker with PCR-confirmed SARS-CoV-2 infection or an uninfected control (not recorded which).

The CDR3, as DNA: TGTGCCAGCAGCAAAGAGGGGACTAGCGGGAGAGTATTCACCGGGGAGCTGTTTTTT. It specifies CASSKEGTSGRVFTGELFF. V usage is TRBV21-1 and J usage is TRBJ2-2; the listed D gene, TRBD2, was not tested against the DNA. TRBV21-1 constitutes a pseudogene. CDR3 size: 19 residues.